Presented here are 13 T cell receptor beta chains from one specimen sequenced in a study of T cell repertoires in ileal Crohn's disease. Only in-frame clones appear in the TCRdb table, and some are missing; sequencing was by immunoSEQ multiplex PCR. The sample contains tens of thousands of clones, about 81% of which appear only once. The sample was ileal tissue. The source of these receptors is an adult with Crohn's disease.

This chain connects TRBV5-1 to TRBJ2-7; D might be TRBD1 (6 bases). The length of the CDR3 is 14 residues. Looked up from germline, CDR1 is SGHRS and CDR2 is YFSETQ. Trimming removed 4 bases from V and 1 base from J, with 12 bases in between. CDR3 DNA sequence: TGCGCCAGCAGCCAGGACAGCCATTCCTACGAGCAGTACTTC. As protein: CASSQDSHSYEQYF.

This chain uses TRBV7-2 with TRBJ1-6; 10 bases match TRBD1. The V and J ends lost 5 bases and 4 bases, in that order; junction bases with no gene match: 5. The CDR3 spans 16 residues. CDR1 is SGHTA, CDR2 FQGNSA, per germline. CDR3 sequence (DNA): TGTGCCAGCAGCCGGGGACAGGGGTTATATAATTCACCCCTCCACTTT. Protein product: CASSRGQGLYNSPLHF.

The chain joins TRBV7-9 to TRBJ2-7; D is unresolved. The CDR3 contains 12 residues. The V gene lost 5 bases and the J gene lost 6 bases, with 11 bases spanning the gap. CDR1 SEHNR and CDR2 FQNEAQ come from the germline V gene (reference sequence). CDR3 coding DNA: TGTGCCAGCAGCCGTCTAGGAATCGAGCAGTACTTC. Its protein product is CASSRLGIEQYF.

V gene TRBV2 combines with J gene TRBJ2-5, with 7 bases lining up with TRBD1. This CDR3 has 15 residues. Germline V gene lookup returns CDR1 SNHLY and CDR2 FYNNEI. With 8 bases clipped from V and 5 bases from J, the junction kept 14 bases outside the gene matches. CDR3 region: CASLPRQGQRETQYF. The CDR3 DNA follows: TGTGCCAGCCTTCCCCGACAGGGTCAAAGGGAGACCCAGTACTTC.

The chain employs TRBV7-3 and TRBJ1-1; no clear D. Trimming stripped 0 bases from V and 1 base from J, with 6 bases between. The V gene's germline CDR1 is SGHTA and CDR2 FQGTGA. The CDR3 runs to 14 residues. DNA of the CDR3: TGTGCCAGCAGCTTAACGGCAGAGAACACTGAAGCTTTCTTT. Translation gives CASSLTAENTEAFF.

The genes are TRBV19 and TRBJ1-1, with D maybe TRBD1 (5 bases). V lost 4 bases and J 4 bases, leaving 10 bases between the germline ends. Germline V gene lookup returns CDR1 LNHDA and CDR2 SQIVND (reference sequence). The CDR3 is 13 amino acids. CDR3 nucleotides: TGTGCCAGTAGTAGTCAGGGAAGCACTGAAGCTTTCTTT. As protein: CASSSQGSTEAFF.

This chain uses TRBV5-4 with TRBJ2-3, with TRBD2 matching 10 bases. Germline V gene data show CDR1 as SGHNT and CDR2 as YYREEE (reference sequence). J was trimmed by 7 bases and V by 0 bases; bases with no gene match: 8. There are 16 residues in the CDR3. CDR3 sequence (DNA): TGTGCCAGCAGCTTGGCCGGGAGCGGGGGGGCGCATACGCAGTATTTT. This sequence encodes CASSLAGSGGAHTQYF.

This clone was detected a few times. This chain connects TRBV11-2 to TRBJ1-2; TRBD1 is a possible D gene (6 bases). V was cut by 5 bases and J by 4 bases, with 20 bases left in between. The CDR3 loop spans 16 amino acids. Germline CDR1 is SGHAT and CDR2 is FQNNGV. In DNA, the CDR3 is TGTGCCAGCAGCCCCATGTTGGGGGCAAGGGGCTATGGCTACACCTTC. Residues: CASSPMLGARGYGYTF.

The chain joins TRBV2 to TRBJ2-1; 7 bases line up with TRBD1. The J segment lost 2 bases and the V segment lost 3 bases, leaving 10 bases of the junction unmatched. Looked up from germline, CDR1 is SNHLY and CDR2 is FYNNEI. The CDR3 contains 17 residues. CDR3 in amino acids: CASSDTVTGSTYNEQFF. The CDR3 DNA reads as TGTGCCAGCAGTGACACTGTGACAGGGTCGACCTACAATGAGCAGTTCTTC. Looking up the rest from reference TRBV2 and TRBJ2-1 gives the full variable domain: EPEVTQTPSHQVTQMGQEVILRCVPISNHLYFYWYRQILGQKVEFLVSFYNNEISEKSEIFDDQFSVERPDGSNFTLKIRSTKLEDSAMYFCASSDTVTGSTYNEQFFGPGTRLTVL.

The count of this clone is one. The V gene is TRBV23-1, the J gene TRBJ2-5; 13 nucleotides agree with TRBD2. TRBV23-1 is sorted into the ORF group, with uncertain function. With 6 bases clipped from V and 6 bases from J, the junction kept 1 base outside the gene matches. The CDR3 loop spans 13 amino acids. DNA for the CDR3: TGCGCCAGCAGGACTAGCGGGAGGAAGACCCAGTACTTC. Translated, it gives CASRTSGRKTQYF.

V usage is TRBV7-2 and J usage is TRBJ2-4; D is possibly TRBD1 (5 bases). Germline loops: CDR1 SGHTA, CDR2 FQGNSA. The CDR3 consists of 14 residues. Trimming took 0 bases from V and 6 from J, leaving 9 bases between them. The CDR3 reads CASSLAFRGNIQYF. The CDR3 DNA reads TGTGCCAGCAGCTTAGCGTTTAGGGGAAACATTCAGTACTTC.

DNA of the CDR3: TGTGCCAGCAGTTCTCAAGGGACAGACTACAATGAGCAGTTCTTC. This sequence encodes CASSSQGTDYNEQFF. The V gene is TRBV6-4, the J gene TRBJ2-1; 7 positions agree with TRBD1. V shed 5 bases, J shed 3 bases, and the junction held 7 bases outside the gene matches. CDR3 size: 15 residues. Germline V lookup: CDR1 MRHNA, CDR2 SNTAGT.

This chain joins TRBV6-1 and TRBJ1-1; D remains unclear. The V end lost 4 bases, the J end lost 2 bases, and 8 bases lay between the germline ends. CDR3 length: 13 residues. Germline lookup yields CDR1 MNHNS and CDR2 SASEGT. CDR3 sequence (DNA): TGTGCCAGCAGTGTTCGGGGTAACACTGAAGCTTTCTTT. Protein product: CASSVRGNTEAFF.